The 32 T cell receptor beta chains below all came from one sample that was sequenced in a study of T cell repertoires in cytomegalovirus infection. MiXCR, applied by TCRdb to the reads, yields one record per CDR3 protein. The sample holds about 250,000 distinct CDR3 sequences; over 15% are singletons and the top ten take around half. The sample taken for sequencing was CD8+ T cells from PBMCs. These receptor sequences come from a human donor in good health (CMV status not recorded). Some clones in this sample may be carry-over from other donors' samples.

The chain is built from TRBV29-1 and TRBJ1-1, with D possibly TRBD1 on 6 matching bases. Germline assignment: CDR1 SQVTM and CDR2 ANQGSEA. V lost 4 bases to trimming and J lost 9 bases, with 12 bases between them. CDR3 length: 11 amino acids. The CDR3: CSVGRGMQAFF. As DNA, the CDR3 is TGCAGCGTTGGAAGGGGGATGCAAGCTTTCTTT.

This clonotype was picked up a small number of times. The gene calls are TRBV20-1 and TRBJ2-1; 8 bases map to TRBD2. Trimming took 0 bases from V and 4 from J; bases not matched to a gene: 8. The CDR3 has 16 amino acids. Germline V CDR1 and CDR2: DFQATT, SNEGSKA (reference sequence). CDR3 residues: CSARDLGRALYNEQFF. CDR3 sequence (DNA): TGCAGTGCTAGAGACCTCGGGAGGGCGCTATACAATGAGCAGTTCTTC.

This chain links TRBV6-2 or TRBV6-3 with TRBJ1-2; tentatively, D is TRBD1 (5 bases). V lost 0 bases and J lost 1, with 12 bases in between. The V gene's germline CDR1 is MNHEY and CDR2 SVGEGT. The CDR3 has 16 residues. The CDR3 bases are TGTGCCAGCAGTTACTCGGGACGGACTATTAACTATGGCTACACCTTC. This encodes CASSYSGRTINYGYTF.

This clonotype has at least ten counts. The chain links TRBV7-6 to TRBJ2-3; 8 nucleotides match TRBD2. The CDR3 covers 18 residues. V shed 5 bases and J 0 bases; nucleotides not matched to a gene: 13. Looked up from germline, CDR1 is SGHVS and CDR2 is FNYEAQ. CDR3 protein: CASSPAPAGEISTDTQYF. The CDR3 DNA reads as TGTGCCAGCAGCCCGGCCCCAGCGGGGGAGATCAGCACAGATACGCAGTATTTT.

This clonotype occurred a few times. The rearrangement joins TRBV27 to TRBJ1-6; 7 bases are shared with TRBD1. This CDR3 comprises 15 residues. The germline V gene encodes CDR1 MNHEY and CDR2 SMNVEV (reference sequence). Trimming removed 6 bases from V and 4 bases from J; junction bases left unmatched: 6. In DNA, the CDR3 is TGTGCCAGCAGGAGGGGGCAGGGGTATAATTCACCCCTCCACTTT. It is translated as CASRRGQGYNSPLHF.

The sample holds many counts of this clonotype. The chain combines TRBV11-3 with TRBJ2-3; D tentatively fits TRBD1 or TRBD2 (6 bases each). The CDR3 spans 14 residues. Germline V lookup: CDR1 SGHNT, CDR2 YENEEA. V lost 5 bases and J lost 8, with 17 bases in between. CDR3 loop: CASSVRTKGGTQYF. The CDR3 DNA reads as TGTGCCAGCAGCGTCCGGACTAAAGGGGGTACGCAGTATTTT.

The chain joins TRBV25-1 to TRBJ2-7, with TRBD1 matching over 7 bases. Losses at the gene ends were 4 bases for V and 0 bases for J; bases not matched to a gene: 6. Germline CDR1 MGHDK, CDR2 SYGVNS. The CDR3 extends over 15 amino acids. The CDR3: CASSGPGQSSYEQYF. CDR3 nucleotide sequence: TGTGCCAGCAGTGGACCGGGACAGAGCTCCTACGAGCAGTACTTC.

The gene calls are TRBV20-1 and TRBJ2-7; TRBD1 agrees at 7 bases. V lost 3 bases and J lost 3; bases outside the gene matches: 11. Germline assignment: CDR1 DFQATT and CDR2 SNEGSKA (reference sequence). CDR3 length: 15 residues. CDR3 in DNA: TGCAGTGCTAGCCCGCTACAGGGGTTTGGCTACGAGCAGTACTTC. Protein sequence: CSASPLQGFGYEQYF.

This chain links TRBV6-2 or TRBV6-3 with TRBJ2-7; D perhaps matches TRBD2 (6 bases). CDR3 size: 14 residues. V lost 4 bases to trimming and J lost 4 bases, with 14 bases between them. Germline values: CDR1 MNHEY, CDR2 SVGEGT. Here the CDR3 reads CASSWGGESYEQYF. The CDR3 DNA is TGTGCCAGCAGTTGGGGCGGGGAATCTTACGAGCAGTACTTC.

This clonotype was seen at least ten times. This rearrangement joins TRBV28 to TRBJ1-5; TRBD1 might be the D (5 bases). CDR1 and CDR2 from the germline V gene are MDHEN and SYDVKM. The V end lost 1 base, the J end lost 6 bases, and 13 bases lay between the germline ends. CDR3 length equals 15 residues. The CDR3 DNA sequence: TGTGCCAGCAGTTTATTTCGGGGGTTTGGTCAGCCCCAGCATTTT. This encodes CASSLFRGFGQPQHF.

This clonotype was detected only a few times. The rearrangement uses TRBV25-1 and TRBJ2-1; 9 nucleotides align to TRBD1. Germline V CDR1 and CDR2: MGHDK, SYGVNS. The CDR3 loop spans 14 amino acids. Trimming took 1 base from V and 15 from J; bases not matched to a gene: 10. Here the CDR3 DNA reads TGTGCCAGCAGTGAATCCCTCCCGGGACAGGGTTTGTTCTTC. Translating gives CASSESLPGQGLFF. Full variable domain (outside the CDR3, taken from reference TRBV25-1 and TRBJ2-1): EADIYQTPRYLVIGTGKKITLECSQTMGHDKMYWYQQDPGMELHLIHYSYGVNSTEKGDLSSESTVSRIRTEHFPLTLESARPSHTSQYLCASSESLPGQGLFFGPGTRLTVL.

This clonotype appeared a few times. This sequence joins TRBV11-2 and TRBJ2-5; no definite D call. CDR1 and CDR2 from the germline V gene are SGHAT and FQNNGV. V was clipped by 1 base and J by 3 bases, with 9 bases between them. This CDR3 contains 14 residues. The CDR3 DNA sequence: TGTGCCAGCAGCTTAGTATACAGTAAAGAGACCCAGTACTTC. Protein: CASSLVYSKETQYF.

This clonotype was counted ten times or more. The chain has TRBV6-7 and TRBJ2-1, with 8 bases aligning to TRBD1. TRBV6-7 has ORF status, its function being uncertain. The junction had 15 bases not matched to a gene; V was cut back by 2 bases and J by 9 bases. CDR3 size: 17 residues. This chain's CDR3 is CASSYPGQGPPAIEQFF. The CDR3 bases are TGTGCCAGCAGTTACCCCGGACAGGGACCCCCCGCTATTGAGCAGTTCTTC.

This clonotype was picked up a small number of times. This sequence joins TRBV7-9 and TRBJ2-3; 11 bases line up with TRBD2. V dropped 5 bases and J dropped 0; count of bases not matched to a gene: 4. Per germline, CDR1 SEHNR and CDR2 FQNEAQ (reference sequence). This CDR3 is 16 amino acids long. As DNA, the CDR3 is TGTGCCAGCAGCCCAAGGACTAGCGGGAGCACAGATACGCAGTATTTT. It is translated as CASSPRTSGSTDTQYF.

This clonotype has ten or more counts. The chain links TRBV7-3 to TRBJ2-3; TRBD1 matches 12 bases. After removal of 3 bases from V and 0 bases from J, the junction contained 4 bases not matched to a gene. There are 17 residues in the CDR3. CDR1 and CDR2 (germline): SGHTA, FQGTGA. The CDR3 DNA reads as TGTGCCAGCAGCTTCGGGACAGGGGGCTTCAGCACAGATACGCAGTATTTT. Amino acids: CASSFGTGGFSTDTQYF.

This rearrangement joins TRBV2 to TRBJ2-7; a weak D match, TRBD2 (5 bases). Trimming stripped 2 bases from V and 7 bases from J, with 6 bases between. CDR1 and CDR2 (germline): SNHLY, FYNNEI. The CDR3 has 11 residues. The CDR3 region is CASSESGEQYF. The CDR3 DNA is TGTGCCAGCAGTGAATCGGGGGAGCAGTACTTC.

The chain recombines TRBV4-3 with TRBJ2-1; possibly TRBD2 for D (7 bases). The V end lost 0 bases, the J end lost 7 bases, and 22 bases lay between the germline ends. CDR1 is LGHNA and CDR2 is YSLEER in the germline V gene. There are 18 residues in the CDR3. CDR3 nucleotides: TGCGCCAGCAGCCAAGATGCCCTGGGGAGGGGGAACATGAATGAGCAGTTCTTC. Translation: CASSQDALGRGNMNEQFF.

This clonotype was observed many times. CDR3 in amino acids: CASSLTEKSRYEQYF. Written as DNA, the CDR3 is TGTGCCAGCAGCTTAACCGAAAAAAGTCGCTACGAGCAGTACTTC. This chain uses TRBV7-9 with TRBJ2-7; no firm D call. V was clipped by 2 bases and J by 3 bases, with 14 bases between them. The CDR3 consists of 15 residues. In germline, CDR1 is SEHNR, CDR2 FQNEAQ (reference sequence).

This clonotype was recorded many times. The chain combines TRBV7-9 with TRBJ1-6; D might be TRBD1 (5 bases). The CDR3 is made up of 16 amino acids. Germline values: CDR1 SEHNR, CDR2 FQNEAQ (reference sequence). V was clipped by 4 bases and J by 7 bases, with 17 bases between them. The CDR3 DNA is TGTGCCAGCAGCTACCCCTCGGGACGGACGAATTCACCCCTCCACTTT. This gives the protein CASSYPSGRTNSPLHF.

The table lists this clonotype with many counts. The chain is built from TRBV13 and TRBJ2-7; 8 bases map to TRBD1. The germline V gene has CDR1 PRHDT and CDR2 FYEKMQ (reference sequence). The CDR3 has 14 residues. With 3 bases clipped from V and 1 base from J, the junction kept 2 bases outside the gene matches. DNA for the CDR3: TGTGCCAGCAGCTTTTGGACAGGGTCCTACGAGCAGTACTTC. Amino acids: CASSFWTGSYEQYF.

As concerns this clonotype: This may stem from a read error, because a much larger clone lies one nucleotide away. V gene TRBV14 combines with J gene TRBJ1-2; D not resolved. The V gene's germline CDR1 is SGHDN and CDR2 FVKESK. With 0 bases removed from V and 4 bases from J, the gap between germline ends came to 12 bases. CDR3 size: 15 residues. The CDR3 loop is CASSQDLVRSYGYTF. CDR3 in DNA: TGTGCCAGCAGCCAAGATCTGGTCAGGAGCTATGGCTACACCTTC.

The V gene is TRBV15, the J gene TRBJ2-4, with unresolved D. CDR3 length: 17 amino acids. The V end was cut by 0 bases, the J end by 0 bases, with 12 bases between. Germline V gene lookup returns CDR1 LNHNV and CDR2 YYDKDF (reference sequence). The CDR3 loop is CATSRDPPEPAKNIQYF. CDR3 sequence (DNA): TGTGCCACCAGCAGAGATCCCCCCGAGCCAGCCAAAAACATTCAGTACTTC.

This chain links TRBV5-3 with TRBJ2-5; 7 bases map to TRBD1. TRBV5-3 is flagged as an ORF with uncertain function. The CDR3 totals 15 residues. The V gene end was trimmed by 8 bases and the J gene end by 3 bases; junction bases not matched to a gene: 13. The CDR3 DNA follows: TGTGCCAGCAGCGTAGGACAGGCCCTGAAAGAGACCCAGTACTTC. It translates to CASSVGQALKETQYF.

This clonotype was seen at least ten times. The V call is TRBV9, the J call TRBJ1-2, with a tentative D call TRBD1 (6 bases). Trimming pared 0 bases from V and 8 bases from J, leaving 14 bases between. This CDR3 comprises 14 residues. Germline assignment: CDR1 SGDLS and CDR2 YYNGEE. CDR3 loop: CASSVGGQSSGYTF. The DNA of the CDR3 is TGTGCCAGCAGCGTAGGGGGACAATCCTCCGGCTACACCTTC.

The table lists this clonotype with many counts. CDR3 sequence (DNA): TGTGCCAGCAGCTCGCATACGGGAAACACTGAAGCTTTCTTT. It specifies CASSSHTGNTEAFF. This chain links TRBV7-6 with TRBJ1-1, with D hard to call. The V gene's germline CDR1 is SGHVS and CDR2 FNYEAQ. CDR3 length: 14 residues. Trimming took off 4 bases at V and 2 bases at J, with 11 bases between the two ends.

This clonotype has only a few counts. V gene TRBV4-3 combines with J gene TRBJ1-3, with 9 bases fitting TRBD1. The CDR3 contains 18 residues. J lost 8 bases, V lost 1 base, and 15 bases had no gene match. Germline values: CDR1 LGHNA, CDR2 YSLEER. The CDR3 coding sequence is TGCGCCAGCAGCCAAGCCCGCACCGGGACAGGGTTGCTGTACACCATATATTTT. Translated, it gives CASSQARTGTGLLYTIYF.

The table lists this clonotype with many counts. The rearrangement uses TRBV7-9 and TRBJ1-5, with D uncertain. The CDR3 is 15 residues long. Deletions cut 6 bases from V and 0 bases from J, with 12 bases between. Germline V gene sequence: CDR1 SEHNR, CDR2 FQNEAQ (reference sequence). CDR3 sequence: CASSSTETSNQPQHF. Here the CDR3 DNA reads TGTGCCAGCAGTTCCACAGAGACTAGCAATCAGCCCCAGCATTTT.

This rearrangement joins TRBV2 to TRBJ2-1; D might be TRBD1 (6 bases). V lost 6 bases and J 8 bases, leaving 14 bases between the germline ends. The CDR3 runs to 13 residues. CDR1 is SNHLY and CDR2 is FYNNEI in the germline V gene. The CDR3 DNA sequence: TGTGCCAGCAGCGATCTACAGGGCGATGAGCAGTTCTTC. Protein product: CASSDLQGDEQFF.

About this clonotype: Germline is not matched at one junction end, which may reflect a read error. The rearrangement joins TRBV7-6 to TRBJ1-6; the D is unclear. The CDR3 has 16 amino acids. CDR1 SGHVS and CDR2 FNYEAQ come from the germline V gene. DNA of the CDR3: TGTGCCAGCAGCCACCCCCCGGGCTCCTATAATTCACCCCACCACTTT. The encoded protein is CASSHPPGSYNSPHHF.

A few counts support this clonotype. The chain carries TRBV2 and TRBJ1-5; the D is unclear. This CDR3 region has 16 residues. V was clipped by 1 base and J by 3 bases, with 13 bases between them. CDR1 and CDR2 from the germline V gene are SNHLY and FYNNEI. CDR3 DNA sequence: TGTGCCAGCAGTGAAGAGCAGCCAGACCTCAATCAGCCCCAGCATTTT. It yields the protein CASSEEQPDLNQPQHF.

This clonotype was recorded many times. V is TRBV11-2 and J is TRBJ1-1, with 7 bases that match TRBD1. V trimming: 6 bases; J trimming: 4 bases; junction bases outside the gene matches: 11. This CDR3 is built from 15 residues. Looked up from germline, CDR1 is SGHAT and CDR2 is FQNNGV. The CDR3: CASSLRQGLGTEAFF. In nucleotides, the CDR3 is TGTGCCAGCAGTCTACGACAGGGCTTGGGCACTGAAGCTTTCTTT.

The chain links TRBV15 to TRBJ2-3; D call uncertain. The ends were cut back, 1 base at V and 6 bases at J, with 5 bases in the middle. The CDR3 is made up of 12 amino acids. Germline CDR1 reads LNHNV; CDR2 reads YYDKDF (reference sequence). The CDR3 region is CATSRVGDTQYF. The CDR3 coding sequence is TGTGCCACCAGCAGAGTCGGGGATACGCAGTATTTT.